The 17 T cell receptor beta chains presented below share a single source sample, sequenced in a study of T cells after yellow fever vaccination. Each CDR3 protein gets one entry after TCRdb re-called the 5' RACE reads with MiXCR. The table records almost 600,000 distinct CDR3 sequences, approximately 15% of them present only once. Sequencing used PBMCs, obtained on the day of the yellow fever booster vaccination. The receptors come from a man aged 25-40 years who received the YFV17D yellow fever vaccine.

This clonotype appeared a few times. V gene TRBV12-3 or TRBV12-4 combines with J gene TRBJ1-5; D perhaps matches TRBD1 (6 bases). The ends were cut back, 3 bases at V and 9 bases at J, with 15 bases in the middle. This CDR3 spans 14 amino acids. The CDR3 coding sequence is TGTGCCAGCAGTTTGGGGAAGGGGGTCGGGCCCCAGCATTTT. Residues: CASSLGKGVGPQHF.

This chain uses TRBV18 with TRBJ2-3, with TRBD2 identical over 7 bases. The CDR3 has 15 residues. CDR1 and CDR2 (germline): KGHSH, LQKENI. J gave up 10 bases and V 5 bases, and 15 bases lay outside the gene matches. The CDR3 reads CASSYSSGPGEAQYF. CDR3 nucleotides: TGTGCCAGCTCATACTCTAGCGGCCCGGGGGAAGCGCAGTATTTT.

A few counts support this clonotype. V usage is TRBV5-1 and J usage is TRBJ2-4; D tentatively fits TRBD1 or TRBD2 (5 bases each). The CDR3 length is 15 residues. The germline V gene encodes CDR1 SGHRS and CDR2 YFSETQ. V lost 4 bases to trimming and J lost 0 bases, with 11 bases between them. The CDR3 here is CASSRGDLAKNIQYF. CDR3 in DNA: TGCGCCAGCAGCCGAGGGGATCTAGCCAAAAACATTCAGTACTTC.

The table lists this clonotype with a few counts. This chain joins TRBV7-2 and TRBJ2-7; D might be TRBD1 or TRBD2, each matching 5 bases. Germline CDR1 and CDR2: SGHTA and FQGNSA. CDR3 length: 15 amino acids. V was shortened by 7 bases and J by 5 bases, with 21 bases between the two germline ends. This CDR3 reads CASTLTPRQGDEQYF. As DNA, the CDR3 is TGTGCCAGCACCCTTACCCCCCGCCAGGGAGACGAGCAGTACTTC.

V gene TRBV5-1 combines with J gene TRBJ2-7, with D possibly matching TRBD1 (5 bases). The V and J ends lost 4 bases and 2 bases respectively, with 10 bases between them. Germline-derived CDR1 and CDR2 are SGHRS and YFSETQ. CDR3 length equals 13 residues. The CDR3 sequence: CASSREGAYEQYF. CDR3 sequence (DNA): TGCGCCAGCAGCCGTGAAGGGGCCTACGAGCAGTACTTC.

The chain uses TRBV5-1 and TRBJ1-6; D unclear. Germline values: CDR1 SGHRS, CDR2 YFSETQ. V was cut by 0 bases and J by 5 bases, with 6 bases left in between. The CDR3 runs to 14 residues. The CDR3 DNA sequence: TGCGCCAGCAGCTTGGAGGGAAATAATTCACCCCTCCACTTT. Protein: CASSLEGNNSPLHF.

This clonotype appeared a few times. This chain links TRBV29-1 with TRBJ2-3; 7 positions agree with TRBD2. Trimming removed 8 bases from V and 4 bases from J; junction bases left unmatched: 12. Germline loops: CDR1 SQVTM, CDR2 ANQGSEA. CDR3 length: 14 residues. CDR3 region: CSIKRDESADTQYF. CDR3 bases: TGCAGCATTAAGCGGGACGAATCGGCAGATACGCAGTATTTT.

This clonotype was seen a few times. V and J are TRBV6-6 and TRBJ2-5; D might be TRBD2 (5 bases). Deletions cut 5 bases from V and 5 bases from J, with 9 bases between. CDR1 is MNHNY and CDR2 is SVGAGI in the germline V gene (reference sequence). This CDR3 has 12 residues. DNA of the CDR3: TGTGCCAGCAGTCCCCAGCGGGAGACCCAGTACTTC. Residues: CASSPQRETQYF.

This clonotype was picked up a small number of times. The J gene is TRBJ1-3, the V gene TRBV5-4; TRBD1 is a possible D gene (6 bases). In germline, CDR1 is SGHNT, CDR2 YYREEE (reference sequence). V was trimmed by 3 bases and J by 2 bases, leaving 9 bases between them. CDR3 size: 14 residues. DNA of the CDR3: TGTGCCAGCAGCTCACAGGGACCTGGAAACACCATATATTTT. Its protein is CASSSQGPGNTIYF.

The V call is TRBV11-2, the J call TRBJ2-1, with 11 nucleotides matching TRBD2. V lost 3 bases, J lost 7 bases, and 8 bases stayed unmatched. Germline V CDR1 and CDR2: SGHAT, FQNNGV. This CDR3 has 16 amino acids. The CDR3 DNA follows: TGTGCCAGCAGCTTGGTAGCGGGAGGGTCTAGGAATGAGCAGTTCTTC. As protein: CASSLVAGGSRNEQFF.

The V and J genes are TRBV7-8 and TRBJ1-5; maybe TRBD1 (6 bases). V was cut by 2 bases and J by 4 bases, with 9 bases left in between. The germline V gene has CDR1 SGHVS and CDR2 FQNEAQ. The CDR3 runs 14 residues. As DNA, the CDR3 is TGTGCCAGCAGCTTATTGGACAGTAATCAGCCCCAGCATTTT. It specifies CASSLLDSNQPQHF.

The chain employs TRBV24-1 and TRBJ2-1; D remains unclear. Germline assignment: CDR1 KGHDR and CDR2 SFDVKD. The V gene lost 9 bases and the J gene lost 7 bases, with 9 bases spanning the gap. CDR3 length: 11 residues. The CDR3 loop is CATSDGNEQFF. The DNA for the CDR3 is TGTGCCACCTCTGATGGGAATGAGCAGTTCTTC.

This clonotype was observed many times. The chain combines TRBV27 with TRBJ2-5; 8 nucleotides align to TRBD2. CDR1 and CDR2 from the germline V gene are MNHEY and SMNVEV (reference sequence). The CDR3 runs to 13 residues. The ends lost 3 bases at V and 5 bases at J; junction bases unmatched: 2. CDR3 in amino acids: CASSLREAETQYF. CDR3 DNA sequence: TGTGCCAGCAGTTTGCGGGAGGCGGAGACCCAGTACTTC.

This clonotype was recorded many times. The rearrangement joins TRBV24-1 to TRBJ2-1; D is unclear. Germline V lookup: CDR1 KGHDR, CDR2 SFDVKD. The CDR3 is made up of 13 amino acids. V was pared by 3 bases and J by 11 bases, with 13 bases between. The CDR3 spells CATSDPGSPQQFF. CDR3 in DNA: TGTGCCACCAGTGATCCTGGCTCGCCCCAGCAGTTCTTC.

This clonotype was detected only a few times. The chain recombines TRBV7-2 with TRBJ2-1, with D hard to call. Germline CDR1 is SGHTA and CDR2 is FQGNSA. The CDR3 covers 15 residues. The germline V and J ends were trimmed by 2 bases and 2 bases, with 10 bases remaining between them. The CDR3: CASSLLGYPYNEQFF. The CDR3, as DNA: TGTGCCAGCAGCTTATTGGGATATCCCTACAATGAGCAGTTCTTC.

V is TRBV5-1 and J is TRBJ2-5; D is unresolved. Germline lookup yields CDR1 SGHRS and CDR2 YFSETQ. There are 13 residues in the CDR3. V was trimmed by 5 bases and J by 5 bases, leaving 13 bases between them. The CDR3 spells CASRDVHRETQYF. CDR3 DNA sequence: TGCGCCAGCAGAGACGTTCACCGGGAGACCCAGTACTTC.

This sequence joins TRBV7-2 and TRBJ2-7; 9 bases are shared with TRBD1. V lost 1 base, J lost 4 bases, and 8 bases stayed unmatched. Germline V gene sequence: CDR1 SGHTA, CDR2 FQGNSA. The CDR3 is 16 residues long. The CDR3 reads CASSLEFVTGGYEQYF. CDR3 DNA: TGTGCCAGCAGCTTAGAGTTTGTGACAGGGGGGTACGAGCAGTACTTC.